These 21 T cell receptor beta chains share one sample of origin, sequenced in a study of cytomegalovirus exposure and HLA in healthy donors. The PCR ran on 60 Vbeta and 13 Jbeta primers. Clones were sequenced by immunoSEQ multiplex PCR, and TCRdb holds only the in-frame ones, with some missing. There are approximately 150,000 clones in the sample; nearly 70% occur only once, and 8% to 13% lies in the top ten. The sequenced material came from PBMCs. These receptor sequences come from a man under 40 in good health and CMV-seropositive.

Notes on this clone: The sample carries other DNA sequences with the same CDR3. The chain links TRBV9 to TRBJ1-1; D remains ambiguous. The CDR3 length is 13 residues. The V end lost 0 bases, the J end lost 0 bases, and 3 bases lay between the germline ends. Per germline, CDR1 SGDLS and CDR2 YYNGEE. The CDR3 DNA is TGTGCCAGCAGCGTAGCGGTGAACACTGAAGCTTTCTTT. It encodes CASSVAVNTEAFF.

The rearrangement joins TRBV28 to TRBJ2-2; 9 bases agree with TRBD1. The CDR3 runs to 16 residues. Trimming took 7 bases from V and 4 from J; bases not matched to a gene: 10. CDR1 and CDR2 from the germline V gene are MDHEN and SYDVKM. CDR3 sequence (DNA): TGTGCCAGCACCCGGGCCTGGACAGGGGTCACCGGGGAGCTGTTTTTT. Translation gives CASTRAWTGVTGELFF.

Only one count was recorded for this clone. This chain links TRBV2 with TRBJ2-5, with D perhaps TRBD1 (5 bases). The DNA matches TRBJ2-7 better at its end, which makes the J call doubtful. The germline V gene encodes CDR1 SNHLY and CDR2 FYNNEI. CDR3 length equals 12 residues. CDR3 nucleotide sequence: TGTGCCAGCGTGGGGCAGGGCGGCGAGCAGTACTTC. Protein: CASVGQGGEQYF.

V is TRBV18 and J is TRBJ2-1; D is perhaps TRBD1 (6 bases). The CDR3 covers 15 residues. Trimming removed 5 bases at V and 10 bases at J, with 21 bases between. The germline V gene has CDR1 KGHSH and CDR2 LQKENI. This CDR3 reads CASSSALQGYGEQFF. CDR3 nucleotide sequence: TGTGCCAGCTCATCAGCCTTACAGGGATATGGAGAGCAGTTCTTC.

The CDR3 DNA follows: TGTGCCAGCAGTTACTGGCGGCCCGACCAGTCCGGCTACACCTTC. This codes for CASSYWRPDQSGYTF. The V gene is TRBV6-5, the J gene TRBJ1-2, with D unresolved. Germline CDR1 and CDR2: MNHEY and SVGAGI. With 1 base removed from V and 8 bases from J, the gap between germline ends came to 17 bases. The length of the CDR3 is 15 residues.

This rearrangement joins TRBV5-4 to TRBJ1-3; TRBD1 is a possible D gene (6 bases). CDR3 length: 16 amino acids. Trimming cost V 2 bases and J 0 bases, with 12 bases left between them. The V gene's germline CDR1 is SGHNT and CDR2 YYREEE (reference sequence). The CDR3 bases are TGTGCCAGCAGCTTAGGACAGTCCTCCTCTGGAAACACCATATATTTT. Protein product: CASSLGQSSSGNTIYF.

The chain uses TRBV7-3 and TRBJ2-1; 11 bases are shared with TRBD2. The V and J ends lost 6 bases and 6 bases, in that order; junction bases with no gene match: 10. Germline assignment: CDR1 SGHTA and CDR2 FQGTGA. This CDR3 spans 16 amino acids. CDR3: CASSPAASGRINEQFF. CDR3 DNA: TGTGCCAGCAGTCCGGCCGCTAGCGGGAGGATCAATGAGCAGTTCTTC.

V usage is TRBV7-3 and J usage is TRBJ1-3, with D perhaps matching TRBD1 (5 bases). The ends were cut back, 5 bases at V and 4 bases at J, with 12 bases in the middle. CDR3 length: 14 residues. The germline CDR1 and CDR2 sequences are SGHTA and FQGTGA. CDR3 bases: TGTGCCAGCAGCCTTACAGGACCGGGAAACACCATATATTTT. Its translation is CASSLTGPGNTIYF.

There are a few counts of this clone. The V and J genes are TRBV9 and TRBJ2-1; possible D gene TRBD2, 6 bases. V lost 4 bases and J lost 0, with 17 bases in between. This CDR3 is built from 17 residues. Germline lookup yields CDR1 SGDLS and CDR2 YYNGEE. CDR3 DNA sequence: TGTGCCAGCAGCCCCCGGGGTAGCGGATACTCCTACAATGAGCAGTTCTTC. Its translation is CASSPRGSGYSYNEQFF.

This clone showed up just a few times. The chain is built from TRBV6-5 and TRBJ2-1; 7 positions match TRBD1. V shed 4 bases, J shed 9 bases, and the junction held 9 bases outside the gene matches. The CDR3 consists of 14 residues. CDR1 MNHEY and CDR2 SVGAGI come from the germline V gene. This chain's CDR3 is CASSLEQGNGEQFF. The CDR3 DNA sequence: TGTGCCAGCAGTTTAGAACAGGGGAATGGTGAGCAGTTCTTC.

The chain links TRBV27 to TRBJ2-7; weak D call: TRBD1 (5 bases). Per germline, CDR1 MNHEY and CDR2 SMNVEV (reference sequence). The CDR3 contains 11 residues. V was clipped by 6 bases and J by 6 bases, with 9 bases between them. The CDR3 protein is CASRGPREQYF. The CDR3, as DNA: TGTGCCAGCAGGGGGCCCCGCGAGCAGTACTTC.

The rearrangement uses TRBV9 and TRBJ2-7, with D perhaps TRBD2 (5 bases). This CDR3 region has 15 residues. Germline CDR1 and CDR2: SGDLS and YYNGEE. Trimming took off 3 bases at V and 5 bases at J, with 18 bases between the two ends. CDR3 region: CASSAQAEKVNEQYF. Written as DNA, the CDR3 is TGTGCCAGCAGCGCCCAAGCGGAGAAGGTCAACGAGCAGTACTTC.

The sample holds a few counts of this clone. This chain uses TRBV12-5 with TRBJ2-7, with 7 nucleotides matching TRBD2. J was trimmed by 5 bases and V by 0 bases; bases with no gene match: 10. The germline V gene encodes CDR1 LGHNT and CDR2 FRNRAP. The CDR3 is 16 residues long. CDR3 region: CASGLVVSGESHEQYF. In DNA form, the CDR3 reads TGTGCTAGTGGTTTGGTAGTGAGCGGGGAATCTCACGAGCAGTACTTC.

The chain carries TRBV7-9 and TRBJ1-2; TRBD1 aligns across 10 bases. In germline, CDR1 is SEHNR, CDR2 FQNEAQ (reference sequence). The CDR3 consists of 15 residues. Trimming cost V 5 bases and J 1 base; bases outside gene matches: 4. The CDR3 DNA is TGTGCCAGCAGCGATGGGACAGGGGATAACTATGGCTACACCTTC. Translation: CASSDGTGDNYGYTF.

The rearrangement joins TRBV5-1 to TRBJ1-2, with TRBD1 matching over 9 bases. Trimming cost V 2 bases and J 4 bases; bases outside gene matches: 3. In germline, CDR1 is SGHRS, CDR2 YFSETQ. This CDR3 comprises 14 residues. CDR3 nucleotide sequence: TGCGCCAGCAGCTTAGCGGACAGGGGCTATGGCTACACCTTC. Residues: CASSLADRGYGYTF.

The CDR3 is CASSLGERDQPQHF. The CDR3 DNA reads as TGTGCCAGCTCACTAGGCGAGAGGGATCAGCCCCAGCATTTT. The V and J genes are TRBV18 and TRBJ1-5; no definite D call. The ends were cut back, 4 bases at V and 5 bases at J, with 12 bases in the middle. This CDR3 contains 14 residues. Germline CDR1 is KGHSH and CDR2 is LQKENI.

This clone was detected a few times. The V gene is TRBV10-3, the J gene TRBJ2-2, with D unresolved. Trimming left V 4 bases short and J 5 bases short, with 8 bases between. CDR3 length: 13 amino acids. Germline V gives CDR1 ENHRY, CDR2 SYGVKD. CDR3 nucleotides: TGTGCCATCAGTGCCCTCTATACCGGGGAGCTGTTTTTT. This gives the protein CAISALYTGELFF.

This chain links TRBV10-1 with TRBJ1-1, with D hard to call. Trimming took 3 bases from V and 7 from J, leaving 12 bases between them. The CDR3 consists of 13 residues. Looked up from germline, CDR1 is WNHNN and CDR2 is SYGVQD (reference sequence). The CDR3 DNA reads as TGCGCCAGCAGTGACCCAAAGGGAGGTGAAGCTTTCTTT. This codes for CASSDPKGGEAFF.

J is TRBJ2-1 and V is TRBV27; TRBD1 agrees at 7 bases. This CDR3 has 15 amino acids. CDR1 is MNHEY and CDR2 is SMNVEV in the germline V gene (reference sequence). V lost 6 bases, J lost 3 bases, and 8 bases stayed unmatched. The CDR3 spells CASSRTGASYNEQFF. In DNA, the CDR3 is TGTGCCAGCAGCCGCACAGGGGCGAGCTACAATGAGCAGTTCTTC.

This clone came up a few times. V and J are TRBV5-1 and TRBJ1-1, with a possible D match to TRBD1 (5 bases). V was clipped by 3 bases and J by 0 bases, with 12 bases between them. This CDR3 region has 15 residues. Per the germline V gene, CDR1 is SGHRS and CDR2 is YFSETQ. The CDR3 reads CASSSWGEMNTEAFF. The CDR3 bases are TGCGCCAGCAGCTCCTGGGGGGAAATGAACACTGAAGCTTTCTTT.

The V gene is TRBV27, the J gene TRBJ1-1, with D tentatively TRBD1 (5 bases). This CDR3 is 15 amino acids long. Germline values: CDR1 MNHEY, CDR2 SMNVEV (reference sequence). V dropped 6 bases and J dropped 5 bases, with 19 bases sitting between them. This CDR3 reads CASRSDFRERTEAFF. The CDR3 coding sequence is TGTGCCAGCAGATCTGATTTCAGGGAAAGGACTGAAGCTTTCTTT.